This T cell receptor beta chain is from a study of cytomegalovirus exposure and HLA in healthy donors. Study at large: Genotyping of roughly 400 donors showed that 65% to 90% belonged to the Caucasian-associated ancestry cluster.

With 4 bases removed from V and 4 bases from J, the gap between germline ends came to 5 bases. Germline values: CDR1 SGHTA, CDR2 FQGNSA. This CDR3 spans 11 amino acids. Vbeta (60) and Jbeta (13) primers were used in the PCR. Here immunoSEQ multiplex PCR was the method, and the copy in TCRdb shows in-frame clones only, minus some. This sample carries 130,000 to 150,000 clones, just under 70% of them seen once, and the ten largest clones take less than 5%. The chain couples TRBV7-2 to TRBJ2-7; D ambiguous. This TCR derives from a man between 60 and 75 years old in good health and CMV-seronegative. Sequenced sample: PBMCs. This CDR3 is CASSSNYEQYF. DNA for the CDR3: TGTGCCAGCAGCTCAAATTACGAGCAGTACTTC.